The 10 T cell receptor beta chains given below trace back to one sample, sequenced in a study of blood T cell repertoires in COVID-19. TCRdb's copy holds only in-frame clones and misses some; the assay was immunoSEQ multiplex PCR. The sample lists some 200,000 clones; about nine tenths were seen once. The source material was peripheral blood. These receptor sequences come from a man between 65 and 85 years old with acute or convalescent COVID-19.

This clone appeared a few times. The V and J genes are TRBV19 and TRBJ1-3; D unresolved. Germline lookup yields CDR1 LNHDA and CDR2 SQIVND (reference sequence). V was clipped by 7 bases and J by 5 bases, with 12 bases between them. CDR3 length equals 13 residues. The CDR3 bases are TGTGCCAGTACCCCCGACTTAAGAAACACCATATATTTT. Its translation is CASTPDLRNTIYF.

This clone appeared a single time. The V call is TRBV19, the J call TRBJ1-2, with 9 bases aligning to TRBD1. After removal of 0 bases from V and 3 bases from J, the junction contained 17 bases not matched to a gene. The length of the CDR3 is 20 residues. Per the germline V gene, CDR1 is LNHDA and CDR2 is SQIVND (reference sequence). CDR3 DNA: TGTGCCAGTAGTATAGATCCCCGGGCTACCGGGACAGGGCGCTACTATGGCTACACCTTC. Translated: CASSIDPRATGTGRYYGYTF. Full variable domain (rest looked up from reference TRBV19 and TRBJ1-2): DGGITQSPKYLFRKEGQNVTLSCEQNLNHDAMYWYRQDPGQGLRLIYYSQIVNDFQKGDIAEGYSVSREKKESFPLTVTSAQKNPTAFYLCASSIDPRATGTGRYYGYTFGSGTRLTVV.

The rearrangement uses TRBV5-6 and TRBJ1-2; 9 nucleotides agree with TRBD1. From germline, CDR1 is SGHDT and CDR2 YYEEEE. The V gene end was trimmed by 3 bases and the J gene end by 1 base; junction bases not matched to a gene: 1. There are 14 residues in the CDR3. The CDR3 region is CASSWDRVNYGYTF. CDR3 DNA sequence: TGTGCCAGCAGCTGGGACAGGGTTAACTATGGCTACACCTTC.

This clone was observed a single time. The chain recombines TRBV29-1 with TRBJ1-3; D remains ambiguous. With 3 bases removed from V and 0 bases from J, the gap between germline ends came to 6 bases. Germline CDR1 and CDR2: SQVTM and ANQGSEA. The length of the CDR3 is 13 residues. The CDR3 sequence is CSVDGGSGNTIYF. The CDR3 DNA reads as TGCAGCGTTGATGGAGGCTCTGGAAACACCATATATTTT.

The rearrangement joins TRBV6-1 to TRBJ1-6; D ambiguous. Per the germline V gene, CDR1 is MNHNS and CDR2 is SASEGT. The CDR3 contains 15 residues. Deletions cut 3 bases from V and 0 bases from J, with 6 bases between. CDR3 in DNA: TGTGCCAGCAGTGAGGCGGGCTCCTATAATTCACCCCTCCACTTT. The encoded protein is CASSEAGSYNSPLHF.

This chain links TRBV3-1 (or the pseudogene TRBV3-2) with TRBJ1-2; no clear D. Germline CDR1 is LGHDT and CDR2 is YNNKEL (reference sequence). CDR3 length equals 14 residues. V lost 0 bases and J lost 1, with 6 bases in between. The CDR3 coding sequence is TGTGCCAGCAGCCAAGATAGATTTAACTATGGCTACACCTTC. It is translated as CASSQDRFNYGYTF.

The V and J genes are TRBV6-5 and TRBJ1-5; D might be TRBD1 (5 bases). The ends were cut back, 6 bases at V and 2 bases at J, with 14 bases in the middle. CDR1 and CDR2 from the germline V gene are MNHEY and SVGAGI. This CDR3 contains 15 residues. Here the CDR3 DNA reads TGTGCCAGCAGCCTGACCACGGGGGGCAATCAGCCCCAGCATTTT. Encoded protein: CASSLTTGGNQPQHF.

In its sample, this clone was seen once. This sequence joins TRBV18 and TRBJ2-2; D gene uncertain. Germline V CDR1 and CDR2: KGHSH, LQKENI. V shed 6 bases and J shed 0 bases, with 5 bases lying between them. The CDR3 has 13 amino acids. The CDR3 coding sequence is TGTGCCAGCTCTTTAGCGAACACCGGGGAGCTGTTTTTT. Translation: CASSLANTGELFF.

This sequence joins TRBV18 and TRBJ1-2; the D gene is possibly TRBD1 (6 bases). The CDR3 is 14 residues long. V lost 3 bases, J lost 7 bases, and 15 bases lay in between. Germline V lookup: CDR1 KGHSH, CDR2 LQKENI. Here the CDR3 reads CASSPSRDILGYTF. The CDR3 DNA is TGTGCCAGCTCACCTTCCCGGGACATCCTTGGCTACACCTTC.

The chain is built from TRBV5-6 and TRBJ2-1; TRBD1 matches at 7 bases. J was trimmed by 2 bases and V by 4 bases; bases with no gene match: 3. This CDR3 comprises 14 residues. CDR1 SGHDT and CDR2 YYEEEE come from the germline V gene. CDR3 coding DNA: TGTGCCAGCAGCGAGACAGGGACCTACAATGAGCAGTTCTTC. Its translation is CASSETGTYNEQFF.